This record looks at one TCR beta chain sequence and its context. This entry comes from a study of blood T cells in healthy people across ages. A second PCR, run for 7 to 11 cycles, used a sample-barcoded 5' primer plus a J-beta primer mix. TCRdb passed the 5' RACE reads through MiXCR, listing each CDR3 protein once. The sample contains hundreds of thousands of distinct CDR3 sequences, roughly 24% of which appear only once. The data were also submitted as part of a second study, on T cells of mothers and their children.

Source material: blood. The TCR originated in a boy aged 5 to 17 in good health.

The CDR3 region is CASSVPGTNEQFF. The CDR3 DNA follows: TGTGCCAGCAGCGTGCCAGGTACCAATGAGCAGTTCTTC. The gene calls are TRBV9 and TRBJ2-1; no definite D call. Trimming took 2 bases from V and 6 from J, leaving 9 bases between them. The CDR3 loop spans 13 amino acids. Germline CDR1 reads SGDLS; CDR2 reads YYNGEE.